This is a list of T cell receptor beta chains from one sample in a study of post-analysis software for immune sequencing data. TCRdb analysed the PCR reads with MiXCR anew, one entry per CDR3 protein. Among roughly 730,000 distinct CDR3 sequences listed, roughly 29% were seen once. Input material: blood. These receptors came from a girl under 18 with multiple sclerosis. Each CDR3 is given with its conserved first and last residue. The D gene is left open where the match is weak. Expanded clones are given a class, and other clones once, few, many or no size at all.

cdr3_nt cdr3_aa v_call d_call clone_size j_call
TGCGCCAGCAGCCAAGGTCAGGGGTTTAAGGAATCACCCCTCCACTTT CASSQGQGFKESPLHF TRBV4-3 NA NA TRBJ1-6
TGCAGTGCTCCCACGAGGGCTAGCAAAGACATTCAGTACTTC CSAPTRASKDIQYF TRBV20-1 NA NA TRBJ2-4
TGTGCCAGCACAAAGACAGGGGGCGCGGGCACAGATACGCAGTATTTT CASTKTGGAGTDTQYF TRBV9 TRBD1 NA TRBJ2-3
TGTGCCAGCAGCCCATGGACAGACAACACTGAAGCTTTCTTT CASSPWTDNTEAFF TRBV7-9 NA NA TRBJ1-1
TGTGCCGGCAGCTTACCCACTGGGGGGGGCTACACTGAAGCTTTCTTT CAGSLPTGGGYTEAFF TRBV7-2 NA NA TRBJ1-1
TGTGCCAGCAGCTTCTCCTCGCAAGAGACCCAGTACTTC CASSFSSQETQYF TRBV7-9 NA few TRBJ2-5
TGTGCCAGCAGATACCTAAACACCGGGGAGCTGTTTTTT CASRYLNTGELFF TRBV28 NA NA TRBJ2-2
TGCGCCAGCAGCGGACAGTCTAGCACAGATACGCAGTATTTT CASSGQSSTDTQYF TRBV5-1 NA NA TRBJ2-3
TGTGCCAGCAGCCGTTCCCGACCAACAGGGTTACTGAACACTGAAGCTTTCTTT CASSRSRPTGLLNTEAFF TRBV7-2 NA few TRBJ1-1
TGTGCCAGCGGTGACGGACAAGGCAATCAGCCCCAGCATTTT CASGDGQGNQPQHF TRBV25-1 NA once TRBJ1-5
TGTGCCAGCAGCCCCACTAGCGGAAAGCAGTTCTTC CASSPTSGKQFF TRBV3-1 TRBD2 NA TRBJ2-1
TGTGCCAGCAGCTTGGGCGGACAGGGGTTCAATCAGCCCCAGCATTTT CASSLGGQGFNQPQHF TRBV5-4 TRBD1 NA TRBJ1-5
TGCAGCGTTGAATTAGCCCAGGAATCGGGTGGCTACACCTTC CSVELAQESGGYTF TRBV29-1 NA NA TRBJ1-2
TGTGCCAGCAGCCAAGTCGGGATCGGTAGGGGGACTGAAGCTTTCTTT CASSQVGIGRGTEAFF TRBV3-1 NA NA TRBJ1-1
TGCAGTGCTAGGCCGGGGCTAGCGGGAGGCAATGAGCAGTTCTTC CSARPGLAGGNEQFF TRBV20-1 TRBD2 NA TRBJ2-1
TGCAGTGCCAACAAACCGGGACAGGGGGTCTCTGGCTACACCTTC CSANKPGQGVSGYTF TRBV20-1 TRBD1 NA TRBJ1-2
TGTGCCAGCAGTTTTCAGCGGGGGGCCACAGATACGCAGTATTTT CASSFQRGATDTQYF TRBV27 TRBD2 NA TRBJ2-3
TGCGCCAGCAGCTTGGAGGGGGCTAGCGGGGGGACTGTTGGGAATGAGCAGTTCTTC CASSLEGASGGTVGNEQFF TRBV5-1 TRBD2 few TRBJ2-1
TGTGCCAGCAGTTTTGGGGACAACACTGAAGCTTTCTTT CASSFGDNTEAFF TRBV12-3/TRBV12-4 NA NA TRBJ1-1
TGTGCCAGCAGAGTAGGGACTAGCGGATCCTACAATGAGCAGTTCTTC CASRVGTSGSYNEQFF TRBV2 TRBD2 once TRBJ2-1
TGTGCCAGCAGCTTAGACGGTGGGAAATATGGCTACACCTTC CASSLDGGKYGYTF TRBV7-2 NA few TRBJ1-2
TGCGCCAGCAGCTTAGTACGGGGTCAATCCTACAATGAGCAGTTCTTC CASSLVRGQSYNEQFF TRBV5-1 NA NA TRBJ2-1
TGTGCCAGCAGTTTTGACAGGGTGGTCTACGAGCAGTACTTC CASSFDRVVYEQYF TRBV28 TRBD1 few TRBJ2-7
TGTGCCAGCAGCGTAGCTGGTAACTATGGCTACACCTTC CASSVAGNYGYTF TRBV9 NA few TRBJ1-2
TGTGCCAGCAGCTTAGCGGTTACAGTACCCAATCAGCCCCAGCATTTT CASSLAVTVPNQPQHF TRBV7-2 NA NA TRBJ1-5
TGTGCCAGCAGCTTATTCGGGGCGGGAGGGCAAGAGACCCAGTACTTC CASSLFGAGGQETQYF TRBV7-2 TRBD2 NA TRBJ2-5
TGCAGCGTTGATCTCACCCGGGGGGACGTTTGGAGCACTGAAGCTTTCTTT CSVDLTRGDVWSTEAFF TRBV29-1 NA NA TRBJ1-1
TGTGCCAGCAGTTACTATCGGGGTGGGGGAGACACTGAAGCTTTCTTT CASSYYRGGGDTEAFF TRBV6-5 NA few TRBJ1-1
TGTGCCAGCAGAACGGGGACAGGGGGGAATGGCTACACCTTC CASRTGTGGNGYTF TRBV27 TRBD1 few TRBJ1-2
TGCAGTGCTGAATCAAACAGGGGACTATCTGGAAACACCATATATTTT CSAESNRGLSGNTIYF TRBV20-1 TRBD1 once TRBJ1-3
TGTGCCATCAGGGACCCTGGGGCAGATACGCAGTATTTT CAIRDPGADTQYF TRBV10-3 NA NA TRBJ2-3
TGTGCCAGCAGTTACCCCGGGACAAAAAGGGATGGCTACACCTTC CASSYPGTKRDGYTF TRBV6-5 NA few TRBJ1-2
TGCAGTGCTAGAGATCCGGGAGGGCCGCAGAATGAGCAGTTCTTC CSARDPGGPQNEQFF TRBV20-1 TRBD2 NA TRBJ2-1
TGTGCCAGCAGTGAAAATCCCCCAGGGGGCTGGGAGACCCAGTACTTC CASSENPPGGWETQYF TRBV6-1 TRBD1 few TRBJ2-5
TGCAGCGTTGAAGACCGGGGACAGGCGAATGAAAAACTGTTTTTT CSVEDRGQANEKLFF TRBV29-1 TRBD1 few TRBJ1-4
TGTGCCAGCAGTTTAGGGAGAGGGCTCCAAGAGACCCAGTACTTC CASSLGRGLQETQYF TRBV27 NA NA TRBJ2-5
TGTGCCAGCAGGGACCGAAATAGCAATCAGCCCCAGCATTTT CASRDRNSNQPQHF TRBV12-3/TRBV12-4 NA NA TRBJ1-5
TGTGCCGCCGTGCCTAGCAACTACAATGAGCAGTTCTTC CAAVPSNYNEQFF TRBV24-1 NA NA TRBJ2-1
TGTGCCAGCGGGTCGCTTCATAATTCACCCCTCCACTTT CASGSLHNSPLHF TRBV6-2/TRBV6-3 NA NA TRBJ1-6
TGCAGTGCCCGAGTGGTTGTGGGAAACATTCAGTACTTC CSARVVVGNIQYF TRBV20-1 NA few TRBJ2-4
TGTGCCAGCCTATGGACAGGCGGGCAGTACTTC CASLWTGGQYF TRBV2 TRBD1 NA TRBJ2-7
TGTGCCACCAGCAGAGACTATCGACAGGGAAATAGCTACACCTTC CATSRDYRQGNSYTF TRBV15 TRBD1 NA TRBJ1-2
TGCAGTGCTAGACGTCAAGGTGGCTACACCTTC CSARRQGGYTF TRBV20-1 NA many TRBJ1-2
TGTGCCAGCAGCCAAGTTTCGAGGGCTGGGAATGAGCAGTTCTTC CASSQVSRAGNEQFF TRBV3-1 NA NA TRBJ2-1
TGTGCCAGCAGCCCGACCCTCGGGCAGGCTCGACCCTACGAGCAGTACTTC CASSPTLGQARPYEQYF TRBV7-2 NA NA TRBJ2-7
TGTGCCAGCACCGCCGTCGGTAGCCGTGGCTACACCTTC CASTAVGSRGYTF TRBV6-2/TRBV6-3 NA few TRBJ1-2
TGCAGCGGATACAGGGGGCAAGGCGATGGCTACACCTTC CSGYRGQGDGYTF TRBV29-1 TRBD1 NA TRBJ1-2
TGTGCCAGCAGTGGACGGGGGGCTACTCAAACAACCCTAGCCAAAAACATTCAGTACTTC CASSGRGATQTTLAKNIQYF TRBV6-1 NA NA TRBJ2-4
TGCAGTGCTAGGGCGAAGGAGACTGTCATTAATTCACCCCTCCACTTT CSARAKETVINSPLHF TRBV20-1 NA NA TRBJ1-6